This T cell receptor (beta chain) was identified during a study of cytomegalovirus exposure and HLA in healthy donors. Points from the study as a whole: Sequencing had likely introduced a cluster of highly shared sequence variants as an artifact. When analyzed later, the rates of TCR association showed variation by HLA locus, with DRB1 the most and HLA-C the fewest. Analyses of presence/absence relied on an assumption of roughly uniform sequencing depth across donors. It was 150 or so TCR beta chains that were listed as cytomegalovirus-associated.

Primers for the PCR totalled 60 Vbeta and 13 Jbeta. Clones were sequenced by immunoSEQ multiplex PCR, and TCRdb holds only the in-frame ones, with some missing. The sample includes 200,000 to 250,000 clones. With respect to this clone: Its target is unknown.

This TCR came from a woman aged 30 to 39 in good health and CMV-seropositive. The sample was PBMCs.

The CDR3 sequence: CASSRQARAYEQYF. Here the CDR3 DNA reads TGTGCCAGTAGCCGACAGGCTAGGGCCTACGAGCAGTACTTC. This rearrangement joins TRBV19 to TRBJ2-7, with TRBD1 as a possible D gene (6 bases). The CDR3 runs to 14 residues. Deletions cut 6 bases from V and 2 bases from J, with 14 bases between. Looked up from germline, CDR1 is LNHDA and CDR2 is SQIVND (reference sequence).